The rows below give T cell receptor beta chains drawn from one sample of a study of CD8+ T cells in alopecia areata. The table came from immunoSEQ multiplex PCR; TCRdb's copy has only in-frame clones and leaves some out. The sample has approximately 100,000 clones; 40% to 55% are singletons. Sequenced: CD4+ T cells sorted from blood. The receptors here all came from a human donor with alopecia areata. Both conserved end residues are trimmed from each CDR3. The order of the fields is J gene, CDR3 length, V gene, CDR3 protein.

TRBJ1-1 | 11 | TRBV29-1 | SVQGRANTEAF
TRBJ2-1 | 13 | TRBV28 | ASSSPGKLNDEQF
TRBJ1-5 | 12 | TRBV5-6 | ASSIKASNQPQH
TRBJ2-7 | 12 | TRBV5-6 | ASSFGTGIYEQY
TRBJ2-1 | 11 | TRBV7-2 | ASSLGALNEQF
TRBJ2-3 | 9 | TRBV7-9 | ASSRTNTQY
TRBJ2-3 | 10 | TRBV7-2 | ASSQVWDTQY
TRBJ2-2 | 11 | TRBV7-2 | ASSLGLPGELF
TRBJ2-1 | 11 | TRBV15 | ATGLAGLNEQF
TRBJ2-1 | 12 | TRBV29-1 | SVEGLAGSNEQF
TRBJ2-1 | 15 | TRBV29-1 | SSSEGRTGARDNEQF
TRBJ2-7 | 8 | TRBV29-1 | SVGADEQY